Sequencing of this TCR beta chain was carried out in a study of blood T cell repertoires in COVID-19 (dated by TCRdb to the early 2020s). A note on the overall study: Samples covering the acute and convalescent phases of COVID-19 were provided by collaborators in the United States, Italy and Spain. Deeply sampled blood TCRbeta repertoires from subjects exposed to, actively infected with, or recovered from COVID-19 were included in the dataset. Where available, HLA class I and class II types were taken from metadata supplied by the sample provider and were not determined by assay-based typing. Samples came from the ongoing ImmuneRACE study (first 160 participants) plus 1,254 subjects from 6 global collaborators. The prospective study material was composed of cDNA or gDNA derived from T cells, B-cell-depleted T cells, or PBMCs. The sample metadata nearly always contained a de-identified subject ID, COVID-19 status, age in years and sex. The repertoires were released in a freely available public database meant as a resource for research on the immune response to SARS-CoV-2.

Remarks on this clone: The antigen it binds to is not known. No qualities accompany the bases; no much larger clone lies one base away.

The immunoSEQ Assay, a bias-controlled multiplex PCR, was used to amplify TCRbeta CDR3 regions from genomic DNA. The original methods were these. The number of nucleated cells in each sample was estimated from the amplification of reference gene primers within the assay. To quantify the absolute abundance of each unique TCRbeta CDR3 rearrangement, sequence reads were collapsed and filtered. Productive Simpson clonality was computed per sample as the square root of Simpson's diversity index over productive rearrangements. TCRdb re-hosts the immuneACCESS table, in-frame sequences only. Its copies lack some clones; in the studies checked, an unresolved V gene accounts for under half of them, and the cause for the rest is not known. V, J and clone size were drawn from that table, and D and trimming were deduced from the DNA. In all, the sample holds about 130,000 clones, and about 83% of those were seen once. The top ten constitute about 9.5% of the sample.

Via the germline V gene (reference sequence), CDR1 is SGHNT and CDR2 YYREEE. A distance of 13 bases separates the germline ends of V and J, which lose 4 bases and 3 bases respectively. The CDR3 measures 14 amino acids from cysteine to phenylalanine. The CDR3 DNA has 42 bases and is translated from base 1. Each collaborating institution followed its own protocols to collect whole blood in K2EDTA tubes. Collaborator samples were shipped for TCRbeta analysis as frozen whole blood, isolated PBMCs, or DNA extracted from either sample type. Overall results and qualifications from the work: The quantity of clinical and demographic metadata differed by source and by participant and was supplied without curation.

The chain links TRBV5-4 with TRBJ1-1; matching of 6 bases hints at TRBD1 as the D gene. This clonotype was sampled from a man in his forties with active or convalescent COVID-19. The sequenced sample was peripheral blood. The CDR3 region: CASSPGGADTEAFF. DNA sequence: TGTGCCAGCAGCCCCGGGGGGGCTGACACTGAAGCTTTCTTT.